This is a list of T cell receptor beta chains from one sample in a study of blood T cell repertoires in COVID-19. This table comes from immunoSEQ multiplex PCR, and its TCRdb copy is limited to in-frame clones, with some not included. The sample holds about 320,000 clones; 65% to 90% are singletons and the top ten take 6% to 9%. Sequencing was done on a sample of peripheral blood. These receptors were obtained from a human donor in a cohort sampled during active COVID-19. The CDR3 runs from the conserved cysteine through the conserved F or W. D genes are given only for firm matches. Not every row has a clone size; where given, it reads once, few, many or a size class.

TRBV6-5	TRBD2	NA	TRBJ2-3	TGTGCCAGCAGCTACACACTCCGGGACTACACAGATACGCAGTATTTT	CASSYTLRDYTDTQYF
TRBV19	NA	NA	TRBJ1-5	TGTGCCAGTAGTTCCCAACGGGGGTTGTGGCAGCCCCAGCATTTT	CASSSQRGLWQPQHF
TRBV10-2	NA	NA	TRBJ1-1	TGCGCCAGCAGACTCGGAGAGGGAGGCGCTTTCTTT	CASRLGEGGAFF
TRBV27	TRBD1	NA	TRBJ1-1	TGTGCCAGCAGTCACCCAGGGGGTAGGACTGAAGCTTTCTTT	CASSHPGGRTEAFF
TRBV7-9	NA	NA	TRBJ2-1	TGTGCCAGCAGCTTACGGGGTTTATACAATGAGCAGTTCTTC	CASSLRGLYNEQFF
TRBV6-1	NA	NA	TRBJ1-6	TGTGCCAGCAGTGAAGCGGGGGGGCGGGGTAATTCACCCCTCCACTTT	CASSEAGGRGNSPLHF
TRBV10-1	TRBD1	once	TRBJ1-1	TGCGCCGCCATCATTCCGGGACAGGGCTTGAGCACTGAAGCTTTCTTT	CAAIIPGQGLSTEAFF
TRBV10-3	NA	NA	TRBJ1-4	TGTGCCATCAGTGAGTCGGCAGGGGACGAAAAACTGTTTTTT	CAISESAGDEKLFF
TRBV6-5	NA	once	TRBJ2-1	TGTGCCAGCAGTTACTCAGGCGGAGATCATTACAATGAGCAGTTCTTC	CASSYSGGDHYNEQFF
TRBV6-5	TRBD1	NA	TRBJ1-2	TGTGCCAGCACCAAGGCAGGGGGATATGGCTACACCTTC	CASTKAGGYGYTF